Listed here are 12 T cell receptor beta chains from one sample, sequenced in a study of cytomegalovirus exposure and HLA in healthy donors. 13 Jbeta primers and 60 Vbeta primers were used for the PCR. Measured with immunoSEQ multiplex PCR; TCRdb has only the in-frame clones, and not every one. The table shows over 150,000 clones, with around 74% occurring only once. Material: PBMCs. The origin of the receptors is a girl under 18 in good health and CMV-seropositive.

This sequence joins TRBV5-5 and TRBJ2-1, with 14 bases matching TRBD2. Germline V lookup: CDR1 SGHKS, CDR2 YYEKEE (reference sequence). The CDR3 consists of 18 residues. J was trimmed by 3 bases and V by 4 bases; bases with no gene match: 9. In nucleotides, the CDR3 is TGTGCCAGCAGCACGGGGACTAGCGGGGGCCTCATCTACAATGAGCAGTTCTTC. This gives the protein CASSTGTSGGLIYNEQFF. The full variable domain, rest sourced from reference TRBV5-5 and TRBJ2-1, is DAGVTQSPTHLIKTRGQQVTLRCSPISGHKSVSWYQQVLGQGPQFIFQYYEKEERGRGNFPDRFSARQFPNYSSELNVNALLLGDSALYLCASSTGTSGGLIYNEQFFGPGTRLTVL.

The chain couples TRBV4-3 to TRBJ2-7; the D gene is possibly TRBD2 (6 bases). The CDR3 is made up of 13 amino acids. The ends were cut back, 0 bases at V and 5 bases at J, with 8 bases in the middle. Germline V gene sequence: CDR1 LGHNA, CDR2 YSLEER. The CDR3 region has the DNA TGCGCCAGCAGCCAAGAGCGGGGAAACGAGCAGTACTTC. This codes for CASSQERGNEQYF.

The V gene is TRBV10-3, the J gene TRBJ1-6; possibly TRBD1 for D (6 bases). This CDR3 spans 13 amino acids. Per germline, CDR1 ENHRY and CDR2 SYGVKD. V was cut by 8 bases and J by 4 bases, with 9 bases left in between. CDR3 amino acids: CAIGDTYNSPLHF. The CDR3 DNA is TGTGCCATCGGGGACACTTATAATTCACCCCTCCACTTT.

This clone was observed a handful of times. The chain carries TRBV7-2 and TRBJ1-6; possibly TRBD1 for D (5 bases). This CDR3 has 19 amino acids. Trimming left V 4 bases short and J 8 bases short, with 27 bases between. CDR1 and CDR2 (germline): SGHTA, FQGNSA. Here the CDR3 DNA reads TGTGCCAGCAGCTCTAGGGCCAAAAATCCGGCGTGGGGCCATTCACCCCTCCACTTT. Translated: CASSSRAKNPAWGHSPLHF.

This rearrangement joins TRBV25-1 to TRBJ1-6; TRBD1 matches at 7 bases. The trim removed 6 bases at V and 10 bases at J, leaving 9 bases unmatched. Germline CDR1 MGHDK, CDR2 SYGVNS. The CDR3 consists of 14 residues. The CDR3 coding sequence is TGTGCCAGCAGGGAAACAGGGGCTTACTCACCCCTCCACTTT. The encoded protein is CASRETGAYSPLHF.

The CDR3 reads CASSPPGGTYEQYF. CDR3 sequence (DNA): TGTGCCAGCTCACCCCCCGGGGGAACCTACGAGCAGTACTTC. V and J are TRBV18 and TRBJ2-7, with D possibly being TRBD2 (6 bases). CDR1 and CDR2 from the germline V gene are KGHSH and LQKENI. The CDR3 has 14 residues. Deletions cut 3 bases from V and 2 bases from J, with 11 bases between.

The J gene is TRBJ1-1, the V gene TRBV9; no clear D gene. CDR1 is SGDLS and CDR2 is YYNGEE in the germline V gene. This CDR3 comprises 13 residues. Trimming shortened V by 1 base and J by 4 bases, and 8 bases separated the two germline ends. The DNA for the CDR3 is TGTGCCAGCAGCGTATCCCGGAGCACTGAAGCTTTCTTT. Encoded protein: CASSVSRSTEAFF.

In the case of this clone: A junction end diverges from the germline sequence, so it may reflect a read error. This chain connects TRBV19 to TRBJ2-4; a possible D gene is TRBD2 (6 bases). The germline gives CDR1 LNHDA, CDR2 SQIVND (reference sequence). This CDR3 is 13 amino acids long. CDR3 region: CASSIETGTPPNF. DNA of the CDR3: TGTGCCAGTAGTATTGAAACCGGGACTCCACCTAACTTC. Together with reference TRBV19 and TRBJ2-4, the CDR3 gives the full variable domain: DGGITQSPKYLFRKEGQNVTLSCEQNLNHDAMYWYRQDPGQGLRLIYYSQIVNDFQKGDIAEGYSVSREKKESFPLTVTSAQKNPTAFYLCASSIETGTPPNFGAGTRLSVL.

The CDR3 nucleotides read TGTGCCAGCAGCGTAGGGGGGGGAGCGGGGGCTTCAGATACGCAGTATTTT. It translates to CASSVGGGAGASDTQYF. V and J are TRBV9 and TRBJ2-3; 8 nucleotides agree with TRBD2. Germline CDR1 and CDR2: SGDLS and YYNGEE. With 0 bases clipped from V and 4 bases from J, the junction kept 10 bases outside the gene matches. This CDR3 comprises 17 residues.

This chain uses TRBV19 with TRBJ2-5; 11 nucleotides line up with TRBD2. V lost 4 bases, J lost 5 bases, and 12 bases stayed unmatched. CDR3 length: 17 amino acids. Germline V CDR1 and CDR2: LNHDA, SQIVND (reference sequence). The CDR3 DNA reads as TGTGCCAGTAGTAACCCCCTCACTAGCGGGGGTGGGGAGACCCAGTACTTC. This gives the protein CASSNPLTSGGGETQYF.

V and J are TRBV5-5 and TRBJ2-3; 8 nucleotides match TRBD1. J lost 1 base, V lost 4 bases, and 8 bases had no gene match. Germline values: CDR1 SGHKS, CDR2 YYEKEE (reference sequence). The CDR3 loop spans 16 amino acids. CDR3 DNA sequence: TGTGCCAGCAGCGCTGCCCGGGACAGGCGCACAGATACGCAGTATTTT. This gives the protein CASSAARDRRTDTQYF.

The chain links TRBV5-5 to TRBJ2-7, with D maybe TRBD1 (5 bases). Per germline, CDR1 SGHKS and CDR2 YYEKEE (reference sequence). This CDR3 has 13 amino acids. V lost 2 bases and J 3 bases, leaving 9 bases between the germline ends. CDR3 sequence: CASSFGADYEQYF. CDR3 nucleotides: TGTGCCAGCAGCTTTGGGGCGGACTACGAGCAGTACTTC.